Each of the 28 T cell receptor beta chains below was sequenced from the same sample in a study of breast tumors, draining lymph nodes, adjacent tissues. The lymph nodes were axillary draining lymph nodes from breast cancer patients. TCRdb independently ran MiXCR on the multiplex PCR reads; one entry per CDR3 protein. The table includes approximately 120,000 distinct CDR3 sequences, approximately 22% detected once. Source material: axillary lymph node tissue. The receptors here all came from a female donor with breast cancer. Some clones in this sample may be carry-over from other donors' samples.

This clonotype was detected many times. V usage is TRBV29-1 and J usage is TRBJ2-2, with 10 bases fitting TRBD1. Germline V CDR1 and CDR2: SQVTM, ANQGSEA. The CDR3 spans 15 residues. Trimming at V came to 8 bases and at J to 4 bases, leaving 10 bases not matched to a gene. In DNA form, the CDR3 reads TGCAGCCTAAGACAGGGGGCGACGATCACCGGGGAGCTGTTTTTT. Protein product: CSLRQGATITGELFF.

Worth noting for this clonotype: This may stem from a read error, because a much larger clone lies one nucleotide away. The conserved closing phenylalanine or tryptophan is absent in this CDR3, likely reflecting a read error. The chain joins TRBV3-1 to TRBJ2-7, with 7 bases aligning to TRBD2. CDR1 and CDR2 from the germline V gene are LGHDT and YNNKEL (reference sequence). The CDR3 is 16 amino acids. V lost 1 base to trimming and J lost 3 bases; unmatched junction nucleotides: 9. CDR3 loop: CASSQGLASGFYEQYL. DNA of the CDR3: TGTGCCAGCAGCCAAGGATTGGCTAGCGGATTCTACGAGCAGTACCTC.

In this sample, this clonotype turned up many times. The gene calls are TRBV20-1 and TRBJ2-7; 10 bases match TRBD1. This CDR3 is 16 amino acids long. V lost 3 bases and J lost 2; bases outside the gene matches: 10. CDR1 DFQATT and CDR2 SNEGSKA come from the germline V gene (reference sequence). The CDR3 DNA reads TGCAGTGCTAGGAGGGGGACAGGGGACTATACCTACGAGCAGTACTTC. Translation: CSARRGTGDYTYEQYF.

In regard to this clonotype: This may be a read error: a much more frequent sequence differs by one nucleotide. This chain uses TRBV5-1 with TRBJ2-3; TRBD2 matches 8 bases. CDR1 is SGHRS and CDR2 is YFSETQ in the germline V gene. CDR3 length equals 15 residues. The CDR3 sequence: CASSLRGRLIDTRYF. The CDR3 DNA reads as TGCGCCAGCAGCTTGCGCGGGAGGCTGATAGATACGCGGTATTTT.

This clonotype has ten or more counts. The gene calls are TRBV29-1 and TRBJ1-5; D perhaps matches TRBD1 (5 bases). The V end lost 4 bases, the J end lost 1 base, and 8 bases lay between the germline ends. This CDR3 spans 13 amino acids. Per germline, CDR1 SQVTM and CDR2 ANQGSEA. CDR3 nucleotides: TGCAGCGTTGCTCGGGACAGCAATCAGCCCCAGCATTTT. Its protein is CSVARDSNQPQHF. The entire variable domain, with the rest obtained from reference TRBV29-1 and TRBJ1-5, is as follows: SAVISQKPSRDICQRGTSLTIQCQVDSQVTMMFWYRQQPGQSLTLIATANQGSEATYESGFVIDKFPISRPNLTFSTLTVSNMSPEDSSIYLCSVARDSNQPQHFGDGTRLSIL.

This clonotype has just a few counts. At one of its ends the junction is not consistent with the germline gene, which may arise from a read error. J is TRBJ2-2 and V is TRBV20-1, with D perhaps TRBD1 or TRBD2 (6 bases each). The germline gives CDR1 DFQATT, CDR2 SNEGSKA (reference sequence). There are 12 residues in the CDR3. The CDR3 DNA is TGCAGCGCTATGAGGGGGGCCGGGGAGCTGTTTTTT. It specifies CSAMRGAGELFF.

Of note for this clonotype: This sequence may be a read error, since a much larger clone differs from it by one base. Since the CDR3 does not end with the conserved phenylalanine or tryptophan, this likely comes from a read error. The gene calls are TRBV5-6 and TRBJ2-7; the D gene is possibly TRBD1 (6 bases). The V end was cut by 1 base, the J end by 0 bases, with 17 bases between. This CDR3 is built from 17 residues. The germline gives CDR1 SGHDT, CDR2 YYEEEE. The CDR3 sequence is CASSLLATGSSSYEQYL. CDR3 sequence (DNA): TGTGCCAGCAGCTTGTTGGCTACAGGGTCGAGCTCCTACGAGCAGTACCTC.

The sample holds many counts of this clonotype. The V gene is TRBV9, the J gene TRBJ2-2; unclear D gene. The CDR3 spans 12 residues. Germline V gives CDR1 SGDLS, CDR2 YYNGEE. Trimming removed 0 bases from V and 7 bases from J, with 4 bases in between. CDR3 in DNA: TGTGCCAGCAGCGTAGAAGGCGGGGAGCTGTTTTTT. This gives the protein CASSVEGGELFF.

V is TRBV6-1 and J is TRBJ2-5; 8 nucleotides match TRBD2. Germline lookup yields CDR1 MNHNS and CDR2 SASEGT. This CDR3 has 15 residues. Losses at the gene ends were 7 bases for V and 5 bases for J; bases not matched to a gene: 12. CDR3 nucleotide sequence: TGTGCCAGCACCCGGGGGGGAGTGGGGTATGAGACCCAGTACTTC. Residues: CASTRGGVGYETQYF.

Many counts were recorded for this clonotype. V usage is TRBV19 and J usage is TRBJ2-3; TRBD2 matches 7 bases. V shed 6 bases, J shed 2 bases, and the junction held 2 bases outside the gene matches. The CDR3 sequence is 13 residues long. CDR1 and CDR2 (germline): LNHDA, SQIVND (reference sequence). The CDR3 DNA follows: TGTGCCAGTAGACTAGCGCTCACAGATACGCAGTATTTT. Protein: CASRLALTDTQYF.

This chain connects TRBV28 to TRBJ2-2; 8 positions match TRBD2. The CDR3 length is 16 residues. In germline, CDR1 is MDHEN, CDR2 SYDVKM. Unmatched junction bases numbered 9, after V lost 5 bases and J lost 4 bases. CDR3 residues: CASSPSGSVGTGELFF. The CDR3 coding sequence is TGTGCCAGCAGTCCCAGCGGGAGCGTTGGCACCGGGGAGCTGTTTTTT.

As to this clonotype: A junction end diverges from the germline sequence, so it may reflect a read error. The DNA for the CDR3 is TGTGCCATCAGGGGGGGCCAAACGGACAATGTGCAGTTCTTC. Translated, it gives CAIRGGQTDNVQFF. The chain couples TRBV10-3 to TRBJ2-1, with D perhaps matching TRBD1 or TRBD2 (6 bases each). Germline V lookup: CDR1 ENHRY, CDR2 SYGVKD. This CDR3 has 14 amino acids.

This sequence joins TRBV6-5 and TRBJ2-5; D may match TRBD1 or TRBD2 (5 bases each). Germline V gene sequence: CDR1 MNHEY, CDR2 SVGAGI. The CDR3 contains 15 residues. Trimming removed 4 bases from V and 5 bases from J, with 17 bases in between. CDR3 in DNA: TGTGCCAGCAGTTCCTATTGGGGCTCGGGGGAGACCCAGTACTTC. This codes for CASSSYWGSGETQYF.

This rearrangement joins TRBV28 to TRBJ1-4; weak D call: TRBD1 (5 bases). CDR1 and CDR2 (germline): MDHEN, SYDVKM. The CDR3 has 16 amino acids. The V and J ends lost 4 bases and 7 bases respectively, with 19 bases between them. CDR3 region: CASSSLFDGGGEKLFF. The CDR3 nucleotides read TGTGCCAGCAGTTCTCTCTTTGACGGGGGGGGTGAAAAACTGTTTTTT.

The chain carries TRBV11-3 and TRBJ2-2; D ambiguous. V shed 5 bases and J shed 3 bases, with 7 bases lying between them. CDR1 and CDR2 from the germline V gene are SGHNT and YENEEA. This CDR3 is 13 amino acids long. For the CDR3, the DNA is TGTGCCAGCAGCCCCGAGGACACCGGGGAGCTGTTTTTT. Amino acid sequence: CASSPEDTGELFF.

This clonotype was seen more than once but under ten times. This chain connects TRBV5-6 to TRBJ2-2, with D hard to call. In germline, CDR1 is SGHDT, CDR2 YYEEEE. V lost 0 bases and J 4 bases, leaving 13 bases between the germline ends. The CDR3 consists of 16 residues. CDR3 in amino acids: CASSLAGRDITGELFF. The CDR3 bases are TGTGCCAGCAGCTTGGCCGGAAGGGATATCACCGGGGAGCTGTTTTTT.

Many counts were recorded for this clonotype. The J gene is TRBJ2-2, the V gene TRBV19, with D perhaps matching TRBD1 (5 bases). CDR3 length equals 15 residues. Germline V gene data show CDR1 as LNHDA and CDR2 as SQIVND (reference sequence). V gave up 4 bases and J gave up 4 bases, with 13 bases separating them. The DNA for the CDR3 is TGTGCCAGTAGTACCGGACAAACTATCACCGGGGAGCTGTTTTTT. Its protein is CASSTGQTITGELFF.

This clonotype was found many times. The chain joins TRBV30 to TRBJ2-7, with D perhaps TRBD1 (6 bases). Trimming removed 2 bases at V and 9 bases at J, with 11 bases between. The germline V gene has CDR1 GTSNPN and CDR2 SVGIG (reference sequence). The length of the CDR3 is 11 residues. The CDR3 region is CAWSPGVGQYF. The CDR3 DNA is TGTGCCTGGAGTCCAGGGGTGGGGCAGTACTTC.

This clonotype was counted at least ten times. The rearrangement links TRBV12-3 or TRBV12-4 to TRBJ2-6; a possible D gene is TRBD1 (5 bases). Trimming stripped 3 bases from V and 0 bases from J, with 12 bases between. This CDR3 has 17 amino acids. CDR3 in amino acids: CASSLGLQVSGANVLTF. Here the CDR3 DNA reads TGTGCCAGCAGTTTGGGCCTACAGGTCTCTGGGGCCAACGTCCTGACTTTC.

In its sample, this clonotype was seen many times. CDR3 sequence: CATSPGTSRNEQFF. The CDR3, as DNA: TGTGCTACCTCGCCCGGGACTAGCCGTAATGAGCAGTTCTTC. This sequence joins TRBV12-5 and TRBJ2-1, with 9 positions matching TRBD2. CDR1 and CDR2 (germline): LGHNT, FRNRAP. J gave up 7 bases and V 10 bases, and 11 bases lay outside the gene matches. The length of the CDR3 is 14 residues.

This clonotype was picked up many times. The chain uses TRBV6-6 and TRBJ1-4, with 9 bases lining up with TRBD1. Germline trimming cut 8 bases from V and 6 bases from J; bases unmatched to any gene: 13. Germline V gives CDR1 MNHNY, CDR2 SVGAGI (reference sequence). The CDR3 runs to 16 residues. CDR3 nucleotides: TGTGCCAGCTTCCCGACCCCGGGACAGGGCTATGAAAAACTGTTTTTT. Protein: CASFPTPGQGYEKLFF.

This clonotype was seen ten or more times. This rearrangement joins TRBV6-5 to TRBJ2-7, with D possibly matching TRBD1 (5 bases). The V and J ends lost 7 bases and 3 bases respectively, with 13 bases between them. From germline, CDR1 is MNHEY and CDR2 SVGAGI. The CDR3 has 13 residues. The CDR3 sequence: CASNPAGHYEQYF. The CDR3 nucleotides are TGTGCCAGCAATCCAGCAGGGCACTACGAGCAGTACTTC.

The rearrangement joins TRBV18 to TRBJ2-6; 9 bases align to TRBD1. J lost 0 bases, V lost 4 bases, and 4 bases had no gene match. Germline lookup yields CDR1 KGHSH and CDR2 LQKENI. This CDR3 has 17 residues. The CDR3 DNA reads TGTGCCAGCTCACTGGGACAGGGTGACTCTGGGGCCAACGTCCTGACTTTC. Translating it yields CASSLGQGDSGANVLTF.

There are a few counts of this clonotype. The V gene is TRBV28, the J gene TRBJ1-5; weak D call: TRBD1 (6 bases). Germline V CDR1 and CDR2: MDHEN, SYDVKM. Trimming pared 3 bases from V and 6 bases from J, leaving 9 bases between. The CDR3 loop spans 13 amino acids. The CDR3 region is CASSFGGGQPQHF. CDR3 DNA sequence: TGTGCCAGCAGTTTTGGAGGGGGTCAGCCCCAGCATTTT.

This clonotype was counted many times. The CDR3 protein is CATGQNYGYTF. As DNA, the CDR3 is TGTGCCACTGGACAGAACTATGGCTACACCTTC. The chain couples TRBV28 to TRBJ1-2; maybe TRBD1 (6 bases). Germline V lookup: CDR1 MDHEN, CDR2 SYDVKM. Trimming left V 10 bases short and J 2 bases short, with 8 bases between. CDR3 length: 11 residues.

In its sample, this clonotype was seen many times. The CDR3 nucleotides are TGTGCCAGTTATGGATATAGCACAGATACGCAGTATTTT. This gives the protein CASYGYSTDTQYF. This rearrangement joins TRBV6-1 to TRBJ2-3; no clear D gene. Trimming removed 9 bases from V and 0 bases from J, with 10 bases in between. CDR1 is MNHNS and CDR2 is SASEGT in the germline V gene. The CDR3 runs 13 residues.

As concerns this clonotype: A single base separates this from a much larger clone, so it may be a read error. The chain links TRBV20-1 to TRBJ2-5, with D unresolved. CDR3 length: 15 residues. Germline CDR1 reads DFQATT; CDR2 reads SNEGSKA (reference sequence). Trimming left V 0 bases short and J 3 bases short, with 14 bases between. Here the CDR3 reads CSARDPEMLKETQYF. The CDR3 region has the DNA TGCAGTGCTAGAGATCCGGAGATGTTGAAAGAGACCCAGTACTTC.

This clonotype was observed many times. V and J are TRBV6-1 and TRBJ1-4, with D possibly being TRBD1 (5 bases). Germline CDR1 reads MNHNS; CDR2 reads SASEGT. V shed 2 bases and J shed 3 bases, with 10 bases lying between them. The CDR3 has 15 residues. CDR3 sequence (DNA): TGTGCCAGCAGTGAAAGACAGTTCTCTAATGAAAAACTGTTTTTT. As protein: CASSERQFSNEKLFF.